The 3 T cell receptor beta chains listed next were all sequenced from one sample in a study of T cell responses to AZD1222 COVID-19 vaccine. The protocol was immunoSEQ multiplex PCR, while the TCRdb copy is restricted to in-frame clones and leaves out a portion. The repertoire holds 150,000 to 200,000 clones, with roughly 92% as singletons. The sample consisted of peripheral blood, taken 28 days after the second AZD1222 dose. The receptor source for this set is an adult who received the AZD1222 COVID-19 vaccine.

V gene TRBV4-3 combines with J gene TRBJ1-1; D gene ambiguous. This CDR3 is 15 amino acids long. Germline V gives CDR1 LGHNA, CDR2 YSLEER. V was shortened by 0 bases and J by 1 base, with 9 bases between the two germline ends. CDR3 coding DNA: TGCGCCAGCAGCCAAGATCCCCGGGCGAACACTGAAGCTTTCTTT. Translating it yields CASSQDPRANTEAFF.

This sequence joins TRBV3-1 (or the pseudogene TRBV3-2) and TRBJ2-1; D unclear. Deletions cut 1 base from V and 5 bases from J, with 15 bases between. Germline loops: CDR1 LGHDT, CDR2 YNNKEL (reference sequence). The CDR3 sequence is 16 residues long. CDR3 nucleotide sequence: TGTGCCAGCAGCCAAGGTAGCACCATTTATCACAATGAGCAGTTCTTC. Translating gives CASSQGSTIYHNEQFF.

This chain links TRBV10-3 with TRBJ1-2; 9 positions agree with TRBD1. The V segment lost 6 bases and the J segment 2 bases; nucleotides outside the gene matches: 7. There are 15 residues in the CDR3. Germline lookup yields CDR1 ENHRY and CDR2 SYGVKD. The CDR3 protein is CAIRAWTGVNYGYTF. CDR3 nucleotide sequence: TGTGCCATCAGGGCCTGGACAGGGGTAAACTATGGCTACACCTTC.